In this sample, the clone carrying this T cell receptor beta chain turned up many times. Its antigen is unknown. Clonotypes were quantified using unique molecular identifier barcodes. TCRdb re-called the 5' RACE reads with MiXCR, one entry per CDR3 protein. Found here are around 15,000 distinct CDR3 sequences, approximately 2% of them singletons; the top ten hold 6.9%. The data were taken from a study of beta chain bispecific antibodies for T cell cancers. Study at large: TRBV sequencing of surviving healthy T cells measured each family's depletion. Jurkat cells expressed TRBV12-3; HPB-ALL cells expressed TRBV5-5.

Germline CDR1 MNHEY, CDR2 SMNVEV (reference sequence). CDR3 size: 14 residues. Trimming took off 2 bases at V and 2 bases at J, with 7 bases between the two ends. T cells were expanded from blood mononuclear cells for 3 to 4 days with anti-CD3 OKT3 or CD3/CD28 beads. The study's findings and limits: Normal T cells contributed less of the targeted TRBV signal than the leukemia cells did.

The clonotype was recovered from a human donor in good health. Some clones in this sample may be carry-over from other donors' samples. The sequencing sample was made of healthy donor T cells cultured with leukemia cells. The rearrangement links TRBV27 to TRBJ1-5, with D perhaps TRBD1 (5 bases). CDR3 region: CASSLQGGNQPQHF. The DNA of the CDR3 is TGTGCCAGCAGTTTACAGGGTGGCAATCAGCCCCAGCATTTT.